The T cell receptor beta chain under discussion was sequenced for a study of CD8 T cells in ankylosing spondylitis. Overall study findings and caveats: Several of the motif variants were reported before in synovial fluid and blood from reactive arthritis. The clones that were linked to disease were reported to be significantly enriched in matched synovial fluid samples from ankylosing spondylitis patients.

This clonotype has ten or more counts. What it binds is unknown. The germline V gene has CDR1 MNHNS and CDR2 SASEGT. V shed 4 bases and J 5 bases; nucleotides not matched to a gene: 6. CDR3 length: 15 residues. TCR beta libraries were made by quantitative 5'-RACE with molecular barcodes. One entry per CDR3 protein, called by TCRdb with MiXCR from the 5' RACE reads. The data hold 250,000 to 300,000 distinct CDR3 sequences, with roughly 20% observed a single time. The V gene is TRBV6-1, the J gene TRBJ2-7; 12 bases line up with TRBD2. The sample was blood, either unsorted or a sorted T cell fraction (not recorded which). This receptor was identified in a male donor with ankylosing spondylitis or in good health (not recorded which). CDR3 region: CASSALAGGPDEQYV. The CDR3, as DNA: TGTGCCAGCAGTGCGCTAGCGGGAGGGCCGGACGAGCAGTACGTC.